Below, 16 T cell receptor beta chains from the same sample are listed, as sequenced in a study of shared clonotypes between healthy human individuals. This table comes from immunoSEQ multiplex PCR, and its TCRdb copy is limited to in-frame clones, with some not included. Of fewer than 3 million clones listed, 85% to 95% were seen once; the top ten hold roughly 0.34%. The sequencing sample was made of naive CD4+ T cells from PBMCs. The subset was: CD45RA+ positively selected. All receptors derive from a man between 18 and 29 years old in good health. Some clones in this sample may be carry-over from other donors' samples.

The chain uses TRBV6-4 and TRBJ2-3; D is uncertain. Germline CDR1 and CDR2: MRHNA and SNTAGT. Trimming pared 6 bases from V and 4 bases from J, leaving 14 bases between. The CDR3 totals 14 residues. CDR3 in DNA: TGTGCCAGCAGGACCTTCGTTTCATCAGATACGCAGTATTTT. Translation: CASRTFVSSDTQYF.

Turning to this clone: Other DNA sequences in the same sample also yield this CDR3. The rearrangement joins TRBV5-4 to TRBJ2-3; D is uncertain. This CDR3 is 13 amino acids long. Trimming cost V 4 bases and J 0 bases, with 6 bases left between them. Germline V gene data show CDR1 as SGHNT and CDR2 as YYREEE (reference sequence). CDR3: CASSQTSTDTQYF. The DNA for the CDR3 is TGTGCCAGCAGCCAGACCAGCACAGATACGCAGTATTTT.

This chain uses TRBV5-1 with TRBJ1-5; TRBD1 agrees at 7 bases. V shed 4 bases and J 3 bases; nucleotides not matched to a gene: 7. The CDR3 has 15 amino acids. Germline-derived CDR1 and CDR2 are SGHRS and YFSETQ. The CDR3 reads CASSPTGTDNQPQHF. In DNA, the CDR3 is TGCGCCAGCAGCCCGACCGGGACAGACAATCAGCCCCAGCATTTT.

This chain links TRBV28 with TRBJ1-4; no reliable D call. The germline gives CDR1 MDHEN, CDR2 SYDVKM. The V end was cut by 5 bases, the J end by 0 bases, with 19 bases between. The CDR3 spans 18 residues. The CDR3 DNA sequence: TGTGCCAGCAGTCCCCCCTTGGCCGAGTGGGCAACTAATGAAAAACTGTTTTTT. This translates into CASSPPLAEWATNEKLFF.

This clone was recorded only once. This chain joins TRBV18 and TRBJ2-6, with D maybe TRBD1 (5 bases). The length of the CDR3 is 17 residues. Trimming pared 0 bases from V and 0 bases from J, leaving 9 bases between. Germline lookup yields CDR1 KGHSH and CDR2 LQKENI. The CDR3, as DNA: TGTGCCAGCTCACCACCAGGGGTGGGCTCTGGGGCCAACGTCCTGACTTTC. It translates to CASSPPGVGSGANVLTF.

This clone was counted only a few times. This chain joins TRBV12-5 and TRBJ1-5; D is unclear. The V and J ends lost 3 bases and 1 base respectively, with 7 bases between them. This CDR3 comprises 14 residues. Germline lookup yields CDR1 LGHNT and CDR2 FRNRAP. CDR3 sequence: CASGLKASNQPQHF. CDR3 sequence (DNA): TGTGCTAGTGGTTTAAAGGCCAGCAATCAGCCCCAGCATTTT.

Details on this clone: Different DNA sequences within this sample yield the same CDR3. The V and J genes are TRBV25-1 and TRBJ2-7; a weak D match, TRBD1 (6 bases). CDR3 length: 13 amino acids. V lost 6 bases, J lost 1 base, and 10 bases lay in between. CDR1 and CDR2 (germline): MGHDK, SYGVNS. The CDR3 spells CASRRQGSYEQYF. The CDR3 DNA reads TGTGCCAGCAGGAGGCAGGGGTCCTACGAGCAGTACTTC.

The J gene is TRBJ2-2, the V gene TRBV7-9, with 10 bases that match TRBD1. This CDR3 spans 17 amino acids. Looked up from germline, CDR1 is SEHNR and CDR2 is FQNEAQ (reference sequence). With 6 bases clipped from V and 4 bases from J, the junction kept 11 bases outside the gene matches. The CDR3 here is CASSCLPGQGITGELFF. The CDR3 DNA reads as TGTGCCAGCAGTTGTCTTCCGGGACAGGGGATCACCGGGGAGCTGTTTTTT.

The chain couples TRBV4-3 to TRBJ1-4; 10 bases are a match to TRBD1. V shed 0 bases, J shed 3 bases, and the junction held 4 bases outside the gene matches. The CDR3 covers 17 residues. Germline loops: CDR1 LGHNA, CDR2 YSLEER. This CDR3 is CASSQDGTGDSNEKLFF. The CDR3 bases are TGCGCCAGCAGCCAAGACGGGACAGGGGATTCTAATGAAAAACTGTTTTTT.

This clone has a single count. The chain links TRBV7-4 to TRBJ2-5; 16 bases match TRBD2. There are 17 residues in the CDR3. The V segment lost 4 bases and the J segment 4 bases; nucleotides outside the gene matches: 6. Germline V CDR1 and CDR2: SGHVT, SQSDAQ. CDR3 protein: CASSSGTSGRAGETQYF. The DNA for the CDR3 is TGTGCCAGCAGCTCAGGGACTAGCGGGAGGGCCGGAGAGACCCAGTACTTC.

The J gene is TRBJ1-1, the V gene TRBV27; TRBD1 is a possible D gene (5 bases). This CDR3 is built from 14 residues. Germline assignment: CDR1 MNHEY and CDR2 SMNVEV (reference sequence). Trimming removed 1 base from V and 4 bases from J, with 10 bases in between. This CDR3 is CASSLYSRATEAFF. For the CDR3, the DNA is TGTGCCAGCAGTTTATACTCCAGGGCCACTGAAGCTTTCTTT.

The chain uses TRBV11-1 and TRBJ2-2, with D tentatively TRBD1 (5 bases). V lost 5 bases and J 0 bases, leaving 13 bases between the germline ends. Per germline, CDR1 SGHAT and CDR2 FQDESV (reference sequence). The length of the CDR3 is 16 residues. Here the CDR3 DNA reads TGTGCCAGCAGCCAGACAGAAAACGCGAACACCGGGGAGCTGTTTTTT. The encoded protein is CASSQTENANTGELFF. Combining the CDR3 with reference TRBV11-1 and TRBJ2-2 gives the whole variable domain EAEVAQSPRYKITEKSQAVAFWCDPISGHATLYWYRQILGQGPELLVQFQDESVVDDSQLPKDRFSAERLKGVDSTLKIQPAELGDSAMYLCASSQTENANTGELFFGEGSRLTVL.

Note on this clone: Other DNA sequences in this specimen translate into the identical CDR3. This sequence joins TRBV11-2 and TRBJ1-1; D unclear. V was cut by 1 base and J by 4 bases, with 4 bases left in between. Germline loops: CDR1 SGHAT, CDR2 FQNNGV. This CDR3 is 12 amino acids long. CDR3 nucleotides: TGTGCCAGCAGCTTAGTGGGCACTGAAGCTTTCTTT. It codes for CASSLVGTEAFF. The whole variable domain, filled in from reference TRBV11-2 and TRBJ1-1, reads EAGVAQSPRYKIIEKRQSVAFWCNPISGHATLYWYQQILGQGPKLLIQFQNNGVVDDSQLPKDRFSAERLKGVDSTLKIQPAKLEDSAVYLCASSLVGTEAFFGQGTRLTVV.

This clone was picked up one time. The gene calls are TRBV21-1 and TRBJ1-2; the D call TRBD1 from the table was never checked on the DNA. TRBV21-1 is flagged as a pseudogene. There are 19 residues in the CDR3. In DNA form, the CDR3 reads TGTGCCAGCAGCCCCCCCAGTGGGGACAGGGTGAGGTTGGCGAAGGGCTACACCTTC. Amino acid sequence: CASSPPSGDRVRLAKGYTF.

This clone was found once. The chain couples TRBV5-4 to TRBJ1-2; D is ambiguous. CDR3 length: 15 amino acids. From germline, CDR1 is SGHNT and CDR2 YYREEE (reference sequence). The V and J ends lost 4 bases and 5 bases respectively, with 18 bases between them. CDR3 bases: TGTGCCAGCAGCCCACTTTATACGGGTGATTATGGCTACACCTTC. It is translated as CASSPLYTGDYGYTF.

CDR3 amino acids: CATGDRVTGELFF. CDR3 nucleotides: TGTGCCACCGGGGACAGGGTAACCGGGGAGCTGTTTTTT. V gene TRBV7-3 combines with J gene TRBJ2-2, with 9 positions matching TRBD1. V lost 10 bases to trimming and J lost 5 bases; unmatched junction nucleotides: 5. From germline, CDR1 is SGHTA and CDR2 FQGTGA. The CDR3 is 13 amino acids.